In this sample, the clone carrying this TCR beta chain turned up once. The entry originates in a study of blood T cell repertoires in COVID-19. Method: immunoSEQ multiplex PCR; TCRdb's copy keeps in-frame clones and lacks some. Among roughly 570,000 clones listed, about 88% were seen once. The TCR was taken from a woman aged 50 to 65 with COVID-19, enrolled during active disease. The sequenced material came from peripheral blood.

This CDR3 is CASSQTGEETQYF. CDR3 nucleotides: TGTGCCAGCTCACAGACAGGGGAAGAGACCCAGTACTTC. The chain uses TRBV18 and TRBJ2-5; 8 positions agree with TRBD1. The germline CDR1 and CDR2 sequences are KGHSH and LQKENI. CDR3 length: 13 residues. Germline trimming cut 4 bases from V and 3 bases from J; bases unmatched to any gene: 1.